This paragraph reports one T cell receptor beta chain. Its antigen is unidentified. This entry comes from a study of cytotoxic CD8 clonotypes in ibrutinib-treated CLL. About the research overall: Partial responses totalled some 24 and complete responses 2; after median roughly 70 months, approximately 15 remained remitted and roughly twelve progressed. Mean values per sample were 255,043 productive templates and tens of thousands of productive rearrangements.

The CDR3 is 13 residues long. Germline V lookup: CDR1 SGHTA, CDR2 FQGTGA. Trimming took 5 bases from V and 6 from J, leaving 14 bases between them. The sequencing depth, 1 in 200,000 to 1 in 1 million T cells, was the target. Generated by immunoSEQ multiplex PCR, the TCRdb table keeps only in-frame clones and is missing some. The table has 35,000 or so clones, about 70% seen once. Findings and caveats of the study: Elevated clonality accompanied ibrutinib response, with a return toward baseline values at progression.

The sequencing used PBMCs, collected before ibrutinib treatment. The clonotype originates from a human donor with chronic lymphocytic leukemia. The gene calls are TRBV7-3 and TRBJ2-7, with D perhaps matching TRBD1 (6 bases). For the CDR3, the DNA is TGTGCCAGCAGCCAATCCCAGGGGACCGAGCAGTACTTC. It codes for CASSQSQGTEQYF.